Below, 31 T cell receptor beta chains from the same sample are listed, as sequenced in a study of CD4+ T cells in melanoma. The data were produced by immunoSEQ multiplex PCR, yet TCRdb's version contains in-frame clones alone and is incomplete. The sample carries 17,000 or so clones, more than 65% recorded once. The sample comprised cells from a culture (not recorded whether cultured in vitro). The receptor source for this set is a human donor with melanoma.

This chain joins TRBV10-3 and TRBJ2-3, with 7 bases identical to TRBD2. The CDR3 length is 12 residues. V shed 8 bases and J 1 base; nucleotides not matched to a gene: 0. Germline V lookup: CDR1 ENHRY, CDR2 SYGVKD. In DNA form, the CDR3 reads TGTGCCATCGGACTAGGCACAGATACGCAGTATTTT. Its protein product is CAIGLGTDTQYF.

The chain recombines TRBV2 with TRBJ1-4; possibly TRBD1 for D (5 bases). This CDR3 is 13 amino acids long. V gave up 9 bases and J gave up 4 bases, with 12 bases separating them. The V gene's germline CDR1 is SNHLY and CDR2 FYNNEI. The DNA of the CDR3 is TGTGCCAGTGAGGGGACTGGTAATGAAAAACTGTTTTTT. It codes for CASEGTGNEKLFF.

This clone was observed once. V gene TRBV6-5 combines with J gene TRBJ1-4; the match to TRBD1 covers 7 bases. Germline CDR1 MNHEY, CDR2 SVGAGI. The CDR3 consists of 15 residues. V dropped 8 bases and J dropped 2; count of bases not matched to a gene: 8. The CDR3 nucleotides read TGTGCCAGCGGCCAGGGGGGAGTTACTAATGAAAAACTGTTTTTT. It yields the protein CASGQGGVTNEKLFF.

The chain has TRBV4-1 and TRBJ1-6; possibly TRBD1 for D (6 bases). Germline CDR1 is MGHRA and CDR2 is YSYEKL. The germline V and J ends were trimmed by 3 bases and 7 bases, with 10 bases remaining between them. This CDR3 is built from 14 residues. The CDR3 is CASSQGGANSPLHF. The CDR3 nucleotides are TGCGCCAGCAGCCAGGGGGGGGCGAATTCACCCCTCCACTTT.

The chain has TRBV16 and TRBJ1-1, with D perhaps TRBD1 (5 bases). The CDR3 covers 13 residues. Deletions cut 4 bases from V and 11 bases from J, with 17 bases between. The germline V gene encodes CDR1 KGHSY and CDR2 FQNENV. The CDR3 is CASSPYRGVEAFF. CDR3 nucleotide sequence: TGTGCCAGCAGCCCCTATCGGGGGGTTGAGGCTTTCTTT.

The table lists this clone with a count of one. The chain couples TRBV29-1 to TRBJ1-2, with D perhaps TRBD1 (6 bases). The CDR3 has 13 residues. V lost 7 bases and J lost 6, with 18 bases in between. CDR1 is SQVTM and CDR2 is ANQGSEA in the germline V gene. The CDR3 DNA sequence: TGCAGCGGTGGGGGCGGAGAGCGGCATGGCTACACCTTC. As protein: CSGGGGERHGYTF.

This clone was detected a few times. This sequence joins TRBV7-2 and TRBJ2-7; 8 positions match TRBD2. Trimming took 1 base from V and 2 from J; bases not matched to a gene: 4. The CDR3 covers 15 residues. The germline CDR1 and CDR2 sequences are SGHTA and FQGNSA. The CDR3 DNA reads TGTGCCAGCAGCTTAGTACCGGGGGGGACCTACGAGCAGTACTTC. It yields the protein CASSLVPGGTYEQYF.

The rearrangement links TRBV7-6 to TRBJ1-1; D is unresolved. The CDR3 is 13 amino acids. The germline gives CDR1 SGHVS, CDR2 FNYEAQ. Trimming stripped 4 bases from V and 1 base from J, with 7 bases between. The CDR3 region is CASSYHENTEAFF. The CDR3, as DNA: TGTGCCAGCAGCTATCACGAGAACACTGAAGCTTTCTTT.

The V and J genes are TRBV19 and TRBJ1-1, with 9 positions matching TRBD1. The length of the CDR3 is 16 residues. Germline CDR1 and CDR2: LNHDA and SQIVND (reference sequence). J lost 1 base, V lost 7 bases, and 10 bases had no gene match. CDR3 loop: CASTTGTGLRNTEAFF. The CDR3 nucleotides read TGTGCCAGTACTACCGGGACAGGGTTACGGAACACTGAAGCTTTCTTT.

This chain connects TRBV2 to TRBJ1-1, with TRBD1 as a possible D gene (5 bases). Per the germline V gene, CDR1 is SNHLY and CDR2 is FYNNEI. The CDR3 runs 13 residues. With 3 bases removed from V and 1 base from J, the gap between germline ends came to 6 bases. The CDR3 bases are TGTGCCAGCAGTGAGAGGGGGAACACTGAAGCTTTCTTT. Amino acid sequence: CASSERGNTEAFF.

With respect to this clone: One end of the junction is discordant with germline, which a read error may explain. The chain has TRBV27 and TRBJ2-1; D is possibly TRBD2 (6 bases). Germline V gives CDR1 MNHEY, CDR2 SMNVEV (reference sequence). The CDR3 covers 11 residues. For the CDR3, the DNA is TGTGCCAGCAGGCGGGACCGCGACCCGGTCTTC. This translates into CASRRDRDPVF.

The chain joins TRBV5-1 to TRBJ2-7; D not certain. Deletions cut 0 bases from V and 6 bases from J, with 19 bases between. Per the germline V gene, CDR1 is SGHRS and CDR2 is YFSETQ. The CDR3 covers 16 residues. The CDR3 here is CASSLGMQTGGSEQYF. Here the CDR3 DNA reads TGCGCCAGCAGCTTGGGTATGCAGACGGGCGGTTCCGAGCAGTACTTC.

This chain links TRBV4-2 with TRBJ2-6, with D possibly TRBD1 on 6 matching bases. Between the trimmed V and J ends, which lost 1 base and 1 base, there was a span of 11 bases. Per the germline V gene, CDR1 is LGHNA and CDR2 is YNFKEQ. This CDR3 spans 17 amino acids. CDR3 protein: CASSQGTGKSGANVLTF. The CDR3 DNA follows: TGTGCCAGCAGCCAAGGCACAGGGAAATCTGGGGCCAACGTCCTGACTTTC.

This chain links TRBV7-8 with TRBJ1-5; D unresolved. The CDR3 extends over 13 amino acids. The V end lost 5 bases, the J end lost 5 bases, and 10 bases lay between the germline ends. The germline V gene has CDR1 SGHVS and CDR2 FQNEAQ. The CDR3 region is CASSRKQDQPQHF. DNA for the CDR3: TGTGCCAGCAGCCGAAAGCAGGATCAGCCCCAGCATTTT.

This clone has only a few counts. The chain combines TRBV30 with TRBJ2-7; D is perhaps TRBD2 (6 bases). Trimming cost V 3 bases and J 5 bases, with 17 bases left between them. CDR3 length: 14 amino acids. The germline V gene encodes CDR1 GTSNPN and CDR2 SVGIG (reference sequence). The CDR3 nucleotides are TGTGCCTGGAGGATCGGGAGAGGGATCGACGAGCAGTACTTC. Its translation: CAWRIGRGIDEQYF.

The genes are TRBV5-4 and TRBJ2-5, with TRBD2 identical over 7 bases. The CDR3 sequence is 15 residues long. CDR1 is SGHNT, CDR2 YYREEE, per germline (reference sequence). V was pared by 4 bases and J by 0 bases, with 6 bases of the junction left unmatched. CDR3 nucleotides: TGTGCCAGCAGCACGGGACTAACCGACCAAGAGACCCAGTACTTC. Amino acid sequence: CASSTGLTDQETQYF.

This clone appeared a single time. This chain links TRBV29-1 with TRBJ2-5; 8 bases map to TRBD1. Per germline, CDR1 SQVTM and CDR2 ANQGSEA. The CDR3 length is 12 residues. V was clipped by 2 bases and J by 4 bases; unmatched bases: 0. Written as DNA, the CDR3 is TGCAGCGTTGAACAGGGGGCAGAGACCCAGTACTTC. Amino acid sequence: CSVEQGAETQYF.

The chain is built from TRBV18 and TRBJ2-1, with 7 bases matching TRBD1. The germline V gene encodes CDR1 KGHSH and CDR2 LQKENI. The CDR3 sequence is 15 residues long. J lost 0 bases, V lost 5 bases, and 4 bases had no gene match. The CDR3 sequence: CASSNRDSSYNEQFF. The DNA for the CDR3 is TGTGCCAGCTCAAACCGGGACAGCTCCTACAATGAGCAGTTCTTC.

This chain joins TRBV18 and TRBJ1-6; TRBD1 aligns across 8 bases. V dropped 6 bases and J dropped 7; count of bases not matched to a gene: 5. The CDR3 totals 14 residues. Germline loops: CDR1 KGHSH, CDR2 LQKENI. This CDR3 reads CASSKDRANSPLHF. The CDR3 DNA follows: TGTGCCAGCTCCAAGGACAGGGCCAATTCACCCCTCCACTTT.

In DNA, the CDR3 is TGCGCCAGCAGTGAGTCTGACAGATCTGGTACGCAGTATTTT. Residues: CASSESDRSGTQYF. J is TRBJ2-3 and V is TRBV10-1, with a weak D call TRBD1 (5 bases). The CDR3 totals 14 residues. V was trimmed by 0 bases and J by 8 bases, leaving 12 bases between them. Germline V lookup: CDR1 WNHNN, CDR2 SYGVQD (reference sequence).

This chain joins TRBV19 and TRBJ2-5, with D perhaps matching TRBD2 (6 bases). The V gene's germline CDR1 is LNHDA and CDR2 SQIVND (reference sequence). V gave up 3 bases and J gave up 5 bases, with 10 bases separating them. The CDR3 runs to 13 residues. CDR3 sequence (DNA): TGTGCCAGTAGTATCCGTCGGGGGGAGACCCAGTACTTC. Translating it yields CASSIRRGETQYF.

The J gene is TRBJ1-3, the V gene TRBV5-1; TRBD1 matches 10 bases. V shed 0 bases and J 2 bases; nucleotides not matched to a gene: 2. The CDR3 extends over 16 amino acids. Germline loops: CDR1 SGHRS, CDR2 YFSETQ. CDR3 DNA sequence: TGCGCCAGCAGCTTGGGGGGACAGGGGACTGGAAACACCATATATTTT. Translating it yields CASSLGGQGTGNTIYF.

The chain carries TRBV14 and TRBJ2-5, with TRBD2 matching over 8 bases. V trimming: 2 bases; J trimming: 7 bases; junction bases outside the gene matches: 9. CDR1 and CDR2 (germline): SGHDN, FVKESK. The CDR3 is 15 amino acids. DNA for the CDR3: TGTGCCAGCAGCCAAATAACTAGCGGTTCGGGGACCCAGTACTTC. Its translation is CASSQITSGSGTQYF.

This clone came up once. The chain's CDR3 is CASTPIGTNSPLHF. CDR3 bases: TGTGCCAGCACCCCGATCGGGACTAATTCACCCCTCCACTTT. The V and J genes are TRBV5-8 and TRBJ1-6; perhaps TRBD1 as D (5 bases). Germline V gene data show CDR1 as SGHTS and CDR2 as YDEGEE. The CDR3 contains 14 residues. V shed 6 bases and J shed 6 bases, with 13 bases lying between them.

The rearrangement links TRBV7-9 to TRBJ2-3; TRBD2 aligns across 12 bases. The junction had 1 base not matched to a gene; V was cut back by 3 bases and J by 0 bases. CDR1 SEHNR and CDR2 FQNEAQ come from the germline V gene (reference sequence). CDR3 length: 16 amino acids. CDR3 coding DNA: TGTGCCAGCAGCTTCCTAGCGGGGGGGAGCACAGATACGCAGTATTTT. Translated, it gives CASSFLAGGSTDTQYF. Together with reference TRBV7-9 and TRBJ2-3, the CDR3 gives the full variable domain: DTGVSQNPRHKITKRGQNVTFRCDPISEHNRLYWYRQTLGQGPEFLTYFQNEAQLEKSRLLSDRFSAERPKGSFSTLEIQRTEQGDSAMYLCASSFLAGGSTDTQYFGPGTRLTVL.

This chain joins TRBV19 and TRBJ2-1; D might be TRBD1 or TRBD2, each matching 5 bases. The germline V gene encodes CDR1 LNHDA and CDR2 SQIVND (reference sequence). Trimming took 10 bases from V and 3 from J, leaving 22 bases between them. This CDR3 has 16 residues. The CDR3 nucleotides read TGTGCCACAACCCGGAAGGTAGGGGAGTTCTACAATGAGCAGTTCTTC. This codes for CATTRKVGEFYNEQFF.

The rearrangement uses TRBV4-2 and TRBJ2-2; 13 positions match TRBD2. This CDR3 is 17 amino acids long. V gave up 3 bases and J gave up 6 bases; unmatched junction bases: 7. CDR1 and CDR2 (germline): LGHNA, YNFKEQ. The DNA for the CDR3 is TGTGCCAGCAGCCATGTACTAGCGGGGGGGCAGGCCGGGGAGCTGTTTTTT. Amino acid sequence: CASSHVLAGGQAGELFF.

The gene calls are TRBV4-1 and TRBJ1-6; D remains ambiguous. This CDR3 is 15 amino acids long. The germline V and J ends were trimmed by 0 bases and 13 bases, with 16 bases remaining between them. Germline CDR1 reads MGHRA; CDR2 reads YSYEKL. The chain's CDR3 is CASSQDHSGLWPLHF. In DNA form, the CDR3 reads TGCGCCAGCAGCCAAGATCACAGTGGTCTTTGGCCCCTCCACTTT.

The chain employs TRBV5-4 and TRBJ1-6; TRBD1 might be the D (5 bases). Trimming cost V 0 bases and J 0 bases, with 10 bases left between them. The CDR3 is 17 residues long. From germline, CDR1 is SGHNT and CDR2 YYREEE (reference sequence). CDR3 coding DNA: TGTGCCAGCAGCTTGGGGGGGGGAAGCTCCTATAATTCACCCCTCCACTTT. This sequence encodes CASSLGGGSSYNSPLHF.

The V and J genes are TRBV6-5 and TRBJ2-1; the match to TRBD2 covers 10 bases. The CDR3 extends over 15 amino acids. J lost 8 bases, V lost 0 bases, and 4 bases had no gene match. Germline V lookup: CDR1 MNHEY, CDR2 SVGAGI. Here the CDR3 reads CASSYSGLARYEQFF. Here the CDR3 DNA reads TGTGCCAGCAGTTACTCGGGACTAGCGAGGTATGAGCAGTTCTTC.

This sequence joins TRBV18 and TRBJ1-1; D gene unclear. This CDR3 comprises 15 residues. Germline lookup yields CDR1 KGHSH and CDR2 LQKENI. Trimming pared 3 bases from V and 3 bases from J, leaving 14 bases between. The CDR3 spells CASSPRPLADTEAFF. Written as DNA, the CDR3 is TGTGCCAGCTCACCGCGGCCCCTTGCAGACACTGAAGCTTTCTTT.